The 9 T cell receptor beta chains in this list originate from one sample, sequenced in a study of T cells expressing NK-cell markers. TCRdb re-called the 5' RACE reads, yielding one record per CDR3 amino acid sequence without DNA. The repertoire table contains around 140,000 distinct CDR3 sequences. The sample consisted of blood T cells: a sorted CD56 or NKG2C T cell subset, CD4+ or CD8+ T cells, or bulk PBMC T cells (not recorded which). The origin of the receptors is a man between 18 and 35 years old in good health.

This sequence joins TRBV10-3 and TRBJ2-1; as DNA is missing, the TRBD2 call by TCRdb cannot be tested. The CDR3 loop spans 14 amino acids. Germline CDR1 reads ENHRY; CDR2 reads SYGVKD. CDR3 in amino acids: CAISVPSPGNEQFF.

The chain combines TRBV14 with TRBJ2-3. Germline V lookup: CDR1 SGHDN, CDR2 FVKESK. The CDR3 extends over 16 amino acids. The CDR3 spells CASSSVMATSTDTQYF. The full variable domain, with the rest looked up from reference TRBV14 and TRBJ2-3, is EAGVTQFPSHSVIEKGQTVTLRCDPISGHDNLYWYRRVMGKEIKFLLHFVKESKQDESGMPNNRFLAERTGGTYSTLKVQPAELEDSGVYFCASSSVMATSTDTQYFGPGTRLTVL.

The rearrangement uses TRBV20-1 and TRBJ2-1; TCRdb lists TRBD2, though no DNA is available to test this call. The CDR3 is made up of 18 amino acids. The germline gives CDR1 DFQATT, CDR2 SNEGSKA (reference sequence). The chain's CDR3 is CSARYLAGGPSSYNEQFF.

CDR3 region: CASSPSEAGVYGTDTQYF. The chain is built from TRBV12-3 or TRBV12-4 and TRBJ2-3; the D call from TCRdb, TRBD2, cannot be confirmed without DNA. This CDR3 spans 18 amino acids.

This chain joins TRBV24-1 and TRBJ2-2. The CDR3 length is 13 residues. The germline CDR1 and CDR2 sequences are KGHDR and SFDVKD. CDR3 protein: CATSDLRTGELFF.

The CDR3 region is CASSSGRDTQYF. The chain uses TRBV7-9 and TRBJ2-5. The V gene's germline CDR1 is SEHNR and CDR2 FQNEAQ (reference sequence). This CDR3 contains 12 residues.

The rearrangement uses TRBV2 and TRBJ2-5; TCRdb indicates TRBD2, and absent DNA this call remains unverified. Germline V lookup: CDR1 SNHLY, CDR2 FYNNEI. The CDR3 spans 15 residues. This chain's CDR3 is CASSASSGSAETQYF.

This rearrangement joins TRBV30 to TRBJ2-7; the D gene TCRdb calls, TRBD1, cannot be checked with no DNA. Germline CDR1 GTSNPN, CDR2 SVGIG (reference sequence). The CDR3 consists of 13 residues. The CDR3 spells CAWKDRVPDEQYF.

The chain couples TRBV20-1 to TRBJ2-1; the TCRdb D gene call, TRBD1, has no DNA to confirm it. Germline V gives CDR1 DFQATT, CDR2 SNEGSKA (reference sequence). The CDR3 sequence is 16 residues long. The CDR3 sequence: CSARDPQGTQMGEQFF.